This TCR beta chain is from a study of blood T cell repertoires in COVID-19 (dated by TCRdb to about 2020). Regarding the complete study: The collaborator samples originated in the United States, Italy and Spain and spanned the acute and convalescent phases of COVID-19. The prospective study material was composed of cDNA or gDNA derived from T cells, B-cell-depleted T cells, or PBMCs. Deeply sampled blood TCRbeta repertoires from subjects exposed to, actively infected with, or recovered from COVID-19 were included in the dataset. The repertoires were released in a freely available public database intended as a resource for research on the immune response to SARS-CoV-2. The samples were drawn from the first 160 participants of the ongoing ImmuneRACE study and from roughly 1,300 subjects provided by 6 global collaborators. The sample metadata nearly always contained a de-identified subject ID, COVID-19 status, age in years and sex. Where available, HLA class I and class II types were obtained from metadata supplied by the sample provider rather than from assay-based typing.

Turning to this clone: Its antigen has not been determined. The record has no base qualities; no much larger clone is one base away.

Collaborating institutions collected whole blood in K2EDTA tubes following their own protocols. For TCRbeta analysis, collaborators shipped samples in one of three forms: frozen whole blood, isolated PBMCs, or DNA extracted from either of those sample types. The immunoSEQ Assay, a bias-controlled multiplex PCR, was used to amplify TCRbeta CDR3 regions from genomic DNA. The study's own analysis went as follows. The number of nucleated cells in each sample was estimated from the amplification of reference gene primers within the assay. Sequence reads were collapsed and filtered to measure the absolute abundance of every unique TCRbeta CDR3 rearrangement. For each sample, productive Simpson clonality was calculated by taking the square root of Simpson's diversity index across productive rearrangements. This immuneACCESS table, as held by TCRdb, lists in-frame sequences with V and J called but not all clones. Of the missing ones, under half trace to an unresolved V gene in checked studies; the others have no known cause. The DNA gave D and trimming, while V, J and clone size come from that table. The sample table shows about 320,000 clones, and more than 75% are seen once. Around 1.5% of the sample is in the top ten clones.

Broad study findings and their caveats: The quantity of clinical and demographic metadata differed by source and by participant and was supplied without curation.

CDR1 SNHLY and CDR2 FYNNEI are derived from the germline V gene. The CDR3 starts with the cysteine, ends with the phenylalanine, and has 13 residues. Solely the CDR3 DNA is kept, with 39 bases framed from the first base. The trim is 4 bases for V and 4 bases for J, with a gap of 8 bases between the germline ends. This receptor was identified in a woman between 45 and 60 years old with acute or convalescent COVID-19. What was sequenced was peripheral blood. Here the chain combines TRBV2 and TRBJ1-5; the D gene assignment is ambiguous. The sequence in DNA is TGTGCCAGCAGTGGAGGCAATAATCAGCCCCAGCATTTT. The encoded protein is CASSGGNNQPQHF.